This T cell receptor (beta chain) was identified during a study of OX40 agonist ivuxolimab in advanced cancers. General study points: Low normalized clonal expansion also occurred in some nonresponding patients.

TCRdb's table, derived via immunoSEQ multiplex PCR, lists solely in-frame clones and lacks some. The sample holds roughly 59,000 clones, over 90% seen once. The CDR3 covers 13 residues. V was trimmed by 3 bases and J by 5 bases, leaving 9 bases between them. Looked up from germline, CDR1 is SGDLS and CDR2 is YYNGEE. In the case of this clone: Its antigen is as yet unknown.

Sequences were derived from CD4+ or CD8+ T cells sorted from blood, sampled in a trial of the OX40 agonist ivuxolimab. This receptor was taken from an adult with an advanced solid tumor such as melanoma, head and neck, liver or kidney cancer. J is TRBJ1-5 and V is TRBV9, with D possibly being TRBD1 (5 bases). The chain's CDR3 is CASSGGGDQPQHF. In DNA form, the CDR3 reads TGTGCCAGCAGCGGCGGGGGAGATCAGCCCCAGCATTTT.